The 17 T cell receptor beta chains given below trace back to one sample, sequenced in a study of T cells in Graves' hyperthyroidism and ophthalmopathy (dated by TCRdb to between 2018 and 2021). The library relied on multiplex PCR. TCRdb names Illumina HiSeq 2000 as the instrument used. The TCR beta CDR3 regions were amplified from the RNA transcripts. The first round of RT-PCR for the TCR CDR3 was performed with the HTBI primer set and the Qiagen OneStep RT-PCR kit. TCRdb cleaned the public reads at Q25 with fastp, built clones with MiXCR and kept in-frame beta chains. For every CDR3 protein sequence, its rows merge into one entry that carries the most common genes and DNA. The sample table shows approximately 400,000 distinct CDR3 sequences, and around 20% are seen once. Of the sample, roughly two fifths falls within the top ten clones. What was sequenced was blood. The receptor source for this set is a man aged 18 to 35 with Graves' ophthalmopathy.

This chain connects TRBV12-3 or TRBV12-4 to TRBJ1-2, with 9 bases identical to TRBD1. This CDR3 has 13 residues. V trimming: 5 bases; J trimming: 6 bases; junction bases outside the gene matches: 4. For the CDR3, the DNA is TGTGCCAGCAGTGGGACAGGGTTCGATGGCTACACCTTC. The encoded protein is CASSGTGFDGYTF.

This clonotype showed up many times. The CDR3 DNA reads as TGTGCCAGCAGCTTAGCGGGGAGGACAGATACGCAGTATTTT. Translating gives CASSLAGRTDTQYF. This chain joins TRBV11-3 and TRBJ2-3; D may be TRBD2 (6 bases). V lost 1 base, J lost 3 bases, and 8 bases lay in between. Germline values: CDR1 SGHNT, CDR2 YENEEA. This CDR3 contains 14 residues.

The table lists this clonotype with a few counts. V is TRBV7-3 and J is TRBJ2-2; 7 nucleotides match TRBD2. CDR1 is SGHTA, CDR2 FQGTGA, per germline. After removal of 5 bases from V and 2 bases from J, the junction contained 8 bases not matched to a gene. This CDR3 has 16 residues. The CDR3 sequence is CASSVTGTTNTGELFF. The CDR3 DNA reads TGTGCCAGCAGCGTCACCGGGACTACCAACACCGGGGAGCTGTTTTTT.

This clonotype was counted between two and nine times. The chain is built from TRBV4-1 and TRBJ1-1; D is unclear. Germline values: CDR1 MGHRA, CDR2 YSYEKL. This CDR3 spans 14 amino acids. Trimming left V 5 bases short and J 2 bases short, with 12 bases between. The CDR3 protein is CASSAREANTEAFF. The CDR3 DNA sequence: TGCGCCAGCAGCGCAAGGGAAGCCAACACTGAAGCTTTCTTT.

The chain employs TRBV12-3 or TRBV12-4 and TRBJ2-3, with 7 bases lining up with TRBD2. J was trimmed by 3 bases and V by 6 bases; bases with no gene match: 6. The CDR3 is 14 amino acids. As DNA, the CDR3 is TGTGCCAGCAGCTTACTAGCGAGAACAGATACGCAGTATTTT. Amino acid sequence: CASSLLARTDTQYF.

In this sample, this clonotype turned up many times. The chain joins TRBV4-1 to TRBJ1-1; 9 bases are a match to TRBD1. CDR1 and CDR2 (germline): MGHRA, YSYEKL. With 3 bases clipped from V and 0 bases from J, the junction kept 8 bases outside the gene matches. The CDR3 consists of 17 residues. CDR3 nucleotide sequence: TGCGCCAGCAGCCAGGCCGGGACAGGGCTCATGAACACTGAAGCTTTCTTT. Translated: CASSQAGTGLMNTEAFF.

The sample holds a few counts of this clonotype. The chain carries TRBV6-1 and TRBJ1-5; 7 bases align to TRBD1. With V trimmed by 6 bases and J by 8 bases, 7 bases remained unmatched. CDR3 size: 13 residues. Germline assignment: CDR1 MNHNS and CDR2 SASEGT. The DNA for the CDR3 is TGTGCCAGCAGACAGGGGTATGGGGAGCCCCAGCATTTT. It yields the protein CASRQGYGEPQHF.

This clonotype appeared a few times. The chain couples TRBV6-1 to TRBJ1-5, with TRBD1 matching 7 bases. Germline V CDR1 and CDR2: MNHNS, SASEGT. J lost 0 bases, V lost 8 bases, and 7 bases had no gene match. The CDR3 is made up of 15 amino acids. CDR3 sequence: CASAQGQFSNQPQHF. The CDR3 nucleotides read TGTGCCAGCGCTCAGGGACAGTTTAGCAATCAGCCCCAGCATTTT.

This clonotype was counted between two and nine times. The rearrangement joins TRBV7-9 to TRBJ1-4; TRBD1 is a possible D gene (6 bases). V gave up 3 bases and J gave up 8 bases, with 13 bases separating them. The CDR3 contains 14 residues. From germline, CDR1 is SEHNR and CDR2 FQNEAQ (reference sequence). CDR3 DNA: TGTGCCAGCAGCTTTATGGGGGCGACGGAAAAACTGTTTTTT. It is translated as CASSFMGATEKLFF. The full variable domain, rest sourced from reference TRBV7-9 and TRBJ1-4, is DTGVSQNPRHKITKRGQNVTFRCDPISEHNRLYWYRQTLGQGPEFLTYFQNEAQLEKSRLLSDRFSAERPKGSFSTLEIQRTEQGDSAMYLCASSFMGATEKLFFGSGTQLSVL.

This clonotype was counted at least ten times. The chain is built from TRBV3-1 and TRBJ1-1; D is undetermined. The germline V gene encodes CDR1 LGHDT and CDR2 YNNKEL (reference sequence). Trimming removed 8 bases at V and 1 base at J, with 11 bases between. The CDR3 spans 13 residues. As DNA, the CDR3 is TGTGCCAGCGCCATTCATGGGAACACTGAAGCTTTCTTT. Translating gives CASAIHGNTEAFF.

The CDR3 DNA is TGTGCCAGCAGCCGGTCAGGGGAAGGAACTGAAGCTTTCTTT. This gives the protein CASSRSGEGTEAFF. The chain employs TRBV7-9 and TRBJ1-1, with a possible D match to TRBD1 (6 bases). The V gene lost 5 bases and the J gene lost 5 bases, with 15 bases spanning the gap. The CDR3 loop spans 14 amino acids. Germline lookup yields CDR1 SEHNR and CDR2 FQNEAQ (reference sequence).

This chain joins TRBV6-4 and TRBJ2-3, with TRBD2 matching 13 bases. The CDR3 covers 16 residues. After removal of 0 bases from V and 4 bases from J, the junction contained 1 base not matched to a gene. In germline, CDR1 is MRHNA, CDR2 SNTAGT. The CDR3 DNA is TGTGCCAGCAGTGACTCACTAGCGGGGGGGCCAGATACGCAGTATTTT. Translating gives CASSDSLAGGPDTQYF.

The chain combines TRBV28 with TRBJ1-1, with 8 bases fitting TRBD1. V lost 5 bases to trimming and J lost 11 bases; unmatched junction nucleotides: 16. This CDR3 comprises 15 residues. The germline CDR1 and CDR2 sequences are MDHEN and SYDVKM. The CDR3, as DNA: TGTGCCAGCAGTGTCCCCCCAGGGGGCCTCCTCTGGGCTTTCTTT. Protein: CASSVPPGGLLWAFF.

This clonotype was seen only once. The V and J genes are TRBV6-1 and TRBJ1-3; D is undetermined. Trimming stripped 7 bases from V and 0 bases from J, with 13 bases between. This CDR3 is built from 15 residues. CDR1 is MNHNS and CDR2 is SASEGT in the germline V gene. The CDR3 DNA is TGTGCCAGCACCCCCGGGTCCCCCTCTGGAAACACCATATATTTT. This gives the protein CASTPGSPSGNTIYF.

The V call is TRBV10-2, the J call TRBJ2-7; D might be TRBD2 (6 bases). Germline CDR1 is WSHSY and CDR2 is SAAADI. Trimming took 3 bases from V and 0 from J, leaving 12 bases between them. The CDR3 extends over 15 amino acids. CDR3 DNA: TGCGCCAGCAGTGAATGGAGGGGAGGCTCCTACGAGCAGTACTTC. Residues: CASSEWRGGSYEQYF.

CDR3 protein: CASSTRDFTDTQYF. DNA of the CDR3: TGTGCCAGCAGTACCCGGGACTTCACAGATACGCAGTATTTT. V gene TRBV2 combines with J gene TRBJ2-3, with a possible D match to TRBD2 (6 bases). Germline V gives CDR1 SNHLY, CDR2 FYNNEI. Deletions cut 5 bases from V and 2 bases from J, with 11 bases between. The CDR3 runs to 14 residues. The full variable domain, with the rest looked up from reference TRBV2 and TRBJ2-3, is EPEVTQTPSHQVTQMGQEVILRCVPISNHLYFYWYRQILGQKVEFLVSFYNNEISEKSEIFDDQFSVERPDGSNFTLKIRSTKLEDSAMYFCASSTRDFTDTQYFGPGTRLTVL.

This clonotype came up many times. J is TRBJ2-1 and V is TRBV11-3; 11 bases match TRBD2. With 1 base clipped from V and 6 bases from J, the junction kept 5 bases outside the gene matches. The length of the CDR3 is 16 residues. Germline assignment: CDR1 SGHNT and CDR2 YENEEA. Here the CDR3 reads CASSLATSGGGNEQFF. The DNA for the CDR3 is TGTGCCAGCAGCTTAGCTACTAGCGGGGGTGGCAATGAGCAGTTCTTC.